This T cell receptor (beta chain) is drawn from a study of blood T cell repertoires in COVID-19 (dated by TCRdb to 2018 to 2021). At the level of the whole study: Samples covering the acute and convalescent phases of COVID-19 were provided by collaborators in the United States, Italy and Spain. The prospective study material was composed of cDNA or gDNA derived from T cells, B-cell-depleted T cells, or PBMCs. The dataset comprised deeply sampled blood TCRbeta repertoires from subjects exposed to, actively infected with, or recovered from COVID-19. The repertoires were released in a freely available public database meant as a resource for research on the immune response to SARS-CoV-2. The samples were drawn from the first 160 participants of the ongoing ImmuneRACE study and from over 950 subjects provided by 6 global collaborators. The sample metadata nearly always contained a de-identified subject ID, COVID-19 status, age in years and sex. HLA class I and class II types, where available, came from metadata supplied by the sample provider rather than from assay-based typing.

A second Seattle source provided samples from volunteer blood donors who had recovered from COVID-19. Whole blood was collected in K2EDTA tubes by collaborating institutions according to the institutions' own protocols. Collaborator samples were shipped for TCRbeta analysis as frozen whole blood, isolated PBMCs, or DNA extracted from either sample type. General findings and caveats noted by the study authors: Clinical and demographic metadata were provided uncurated, with the amount varying by source and participant.

TCRbeta CDR3 regions were amplified from genomic DNA by means of the immunoSEQ Assay, a bias-controlled multiplex PCR. The source study handled its data this way. Nucleated cell counts per sample were estimated from amplification of reference gene primers within the assay. To quantify the absolute abundance of each unique TCRbeta CDR3 rearrangement, sequence reads were collapsed and filtered. For each sample, productive Simpson clonality was calculated as the square root of Simpson's diversity index across productive rearrangements. The clones in this table, taken by TCRdb from immuneACCESS, are in-frame only. Not every clone is retained; where verified, under half of the shortfall comes from an unresolved V gene, and the cause of the rest is unknown. The DNA gave D and trimming, while V, J and clone size come from that table. The sample table shows about 130,000 clones, and almost 85% are seen once. The leading ten clones occupy 9.5% to 15% of the sample.

Details on this clone: The target of this receptor is not known. Per-base qualities were not stored, and no clone one base away is much larger.

Reading from cysteine to phenylalanine, the CDR3 counts 14 amino acids. The kept DNA is CDR3 alone, 42 bases in frame from the first base. Looking up the germline V gene yields CDR1 SGHDT and CDR2 YYEEEE. Trimming leaves V shorter by 2 bases and J shorter by 5 bases, with the junction holding 5 bases beyond the gene matches. The material sequenced was peripheral blood. The receptor chain draws on TRBV5-6 and TRBJ2-3; 7 bases in between match TRBD2. The sequence derives from a woman under 40 who had recovered from COVID-19. The nucleotide sequence reads TGTGCCAGCAGCTTCGGCGGGAGAATAGATACGCAGTATTTT. This yields the protein CASSFGGRIDTQYF.